The 24 T cell receptor beta chains below all came from one sample that was sequenced in a study of pediatric ulcerative colitis. Profiling relied on immunoSEQ multiplex PCR, and the TCRdb table lists in-frame clones only, not all of them. Of 54,000 or so clones in the sample, about nine tenths were seen once. The specimen sequenced was blood. All receptors come from a boy aged 5-17 years who was a control in a study of pediatric ulcerative colitis.

CDR3 bases: TGTGCCAGCAGCTTAAATGGGGGGACGGAAAACACTGAAGCTTTCTTT. Translating it yields CASSLNGGTENTEAFF. V is TRBV7-3 and J is TRBJ1-1, with D maybe TRBD1 (5 bases). The V and J ends lost 1 base and 2 bases respectively, with 14 bases between them. The germline V gene has CDR1 SGHTA and CDR2 FQGTGA. The CDR3 is made up of 16 amino acids.

V usage is TRBV7-2 and J usage is TRBJ1-3, with 7 bases that match TRBD1. Germline trimming cut 5 bases from V and 3 bases from J; bases unmatched to any gene: 1. The CDR3 contains 13 residues. Germline values: CDR1 SGHTA, CDR2 FQGNSA. The CDR3 DNA reads as TGTGCCAGCAGCCGACAGGGTGGAAACACCATATATTTT. This codes for CASSRQGGNTIYF.

The chain combines TRBV10-3 with TRBJ1-1, with TRBD1 as a possible D gene (6 bases). This CDR3 is built from 13 residues. CDR1 is ENHRY, CDR2 SYGVKD, per germline. Between the trimmed V and J ends, which lost 4 bases and 5 bases, there was a span of 11 bases. The DNA for the CDR3 is TGTGCCATCAGTGGCAGGGGTGGAACTGAAGCTTTCTTT. Translating it yields CAISGRGGTEAFF.

The chain is built from TRBV27 and TRBJ2-3; 7 bases are shared with TRBD2. From germline, CDR1 is MNHEY and CDR2 SMNVEV (reference sequence). Trimming at V came to 8 bases and at J to 13 bases, leaving 9 bases not matched to a gene. This CDR3 region has 11 residues. As DNA, the CDR3 is TGTGCCAGCGCCCAGGGTGGGGGGGAGTATTTT. This encodes CASAQGGGEYF.

This rearrangement joins TRBV11-1 to TRBJ2-5, with D possibly being TRBD1 (5 bases). V lost 3 bases and J lost 0, with 14 bases in between. This CDR3 region has 16 residues. Germline V gene lookup returns CDR1 SGHAT and CDR2 FQDESV (reference sequence). The CDR3 is CASSFAGRAYQETQYF. CDR3 nucleotides: TGTGCCAGCAGCTTCGCCGGCAGGGCGTACCAAGAGACCCAGTACTTC.

The chain recombines TRBV28 with TRBJ2-7; D gene unclear. Germline V lookup: CDR1 MDHEN, CDR2 SYDVKM. The germline V and J ends were trimmed by 4 bases and 6 bases, with 13 bases remaining between them. This CDR3 has 13 residues. CDR3 loop: CASSSTNLPEQYF. The CDR3 nucleotides read TGTGCCAGCAGTTCCACAAACCTCCCCGAGCAGTACTTC.

This sequence joins TRBV27 and TRBJ2-7, with D possibly being TRBD1 (6 bases). The CDR3 runs to 15 residues. Germline V gene lookup returns CDR1 MNHEY and CDR2 SMNVEV (reference sequence). Trimming took 6 bases from V and 1 from J, leaving 16 bases between them. The DNA for the CDR3 is TGTGCCAGCAGAGTGAACAGGGCGATATCCTACGAGCAGTACTTC. This encodes CASRVNRAISYEQYF.

The sample holds a few counts of this clone. CDR3 DNA: TGCGCCAGCAGTTTTAGGACCTCTGAAGCTTTCTTT. Translated, it gives CASSFRTSEAFF. The chain employs TRBV4-1 and TRBJ1-1, with no clear D. The germline V gene encodes CDR1 MGHRA and CDR2 YSYEKL. The CDR3 runs 12 residues. Trimming took 6 bases from V and 6 from J, leaving 11 bases between them.

CDR3 in DNA: TGTGCCAGCAGCCCTCTAGCGGGGCCCTACGAGCAGTACTTC. This translates into CASSPLAGPYEQYF. This chain connects TRBV28 to TRBJ2-7; 9 bases agree with TRBD2. V shed 6 bases, J shed 2 bases, and the junction held 5 bases outside the gene matches. The CDR3 spans 14 residues. The germline CDR1 and CDR2 sequences are MDHEN and SYDVKM.

The CDR3 nucleotides are TGCGCCAGCAGCTTGGCACCCGGACAGGCCGGGAACTATGGCTACACCTTC. Its translation: CASSLAPGQAGNYGYTF. The gene calls are TRBV5-1 and TRBJ1-2, with TRBD1 matching 7 bases. In germline, CDR1 is SGHRS, CDR2 YFSETQ. CDR3 length equals 17 residues. Trimming at V came to 0 bases and at J to 2 bases, leaving 10 bases not matched to a gene.

The CDR3 DNA is TGCGCCAGCAGTATGGACCGGGACACTAACACAGATACGCAGTATTTT. Translated: CASSMDRDTNTDTQYF. The chain recombines TRBV10-1 with TRBJ2-3, with D perhaps TRBD1 (6 bases). The germline gives CDR1 WNHNN, CDR2 SYGVQD (reference sequence). This CDR3 region has 16 residues. V was clipped by 5 bases and J by 2 bases, with 17 bases between them.

The V call is TRBV27, the J call TRBJ2-7, with D unresolved. This CDR3 region has 13 residues. Trimming took off 6 bases at V and 5 bases at J, with 14 bases between the two ends. Germline V gives CDR1 MNHEY, CDR2 SMNVEV (reference sequence). CDR3 sequence (DNA): TGTGCCAGCAGCCTTAGATGGCGTCACGAGCAGTACTTC. Encoded protein: CASSLRWRHEQYF.

J is TRBJ1-5 and V is TRBV2; D is unclear. Trimming pared 3 bases from V and 8 bases from J, leaving 14 bases between. The CDR3 is 14 amino acids. In germline, CDR1 is SNHLY, CDR2 FYNNEI. The CDR3 sequence is CASSESGGSEPQHF. The CDR3 nucleotides read TGTGCCAGCAGTGAGTCGGGAGGTAGCGAGCCCCAGCATTTT.

This clone was counted once. The V call is TRBV2, the J call TRBJ2-3; 7 bases agree with TRBD1. CDR1 SNHLY and CDR2 FYNNEI come from the germline V gene. CDR3 length equals 15 residues. Trimming cost V 6 bases and J 6 bases; bases outside gene matches: 12. CDR3 sequence (DNA): TGTGCCAGCAGAAGGGACAGCAGGGGGTTCGATACGCAGTATTTT. The encoded protein is CASRRDSRGFDTQYF. The full variable domain, its missing parts supplied by reference TRBV2 and TRBJ2-3, is EPEVTQTPSHQVTQMGQEVILRCVPISNHLYFYWYRQILGQKVEFLVSFYNNEISEKSEIFDDQFSVERPDGSNFTLKIRSTKLEDSAMYFCASRRDSRGFDTQYFGPGTRLTVL.

In DNA, the CDR3 is TGTGCCAGCAGCTTCTCGGGAAATACGCAGTATTTT. The encoded protein is CASSFSGNTQYF. The chain couples TRBV7-8 to TRBJ2-3, with D perhaps TRBD2 (5 bases). CDR1 is SGHVS, CDR2 FQNEAQ, per germline. The CDR3 is 12 amino acids. V was cut by 3 bases and J by 7 bases, with 8 bases left in between.

The V gene is TRBV5-4, the J gene TRBJ2-3, with D unresolved. The CDR3 totals 13 residues. The germline V gene encodes CDR1 SGHNT and CDR2 YYREEE (reference sequence). V was clipped by 1 base and J by 2 bases, with 5 bases between them. The CDR3, as DNA: TGTGCCAGCAGCTTGTATGCCACAGATACGCAGTATTTT. Residues: CASSLYATDTQYF.

The chain employs TRBV14 and TRBJ2-3, with 8 bases that match TRBD2. This CDR3 is 18 amino acids long. Per the germline V gene, CDR1 is SGHDN and CDR2 is FVKESK. The V and J ends lost 0 bases and 5 bases, in that order; junction bases with no gene match: 13. CDR3 sequence (DNA): TGTGCCAGCAGCCAAGAGTGGGCGGGGGGCCTCTCGAAAGATACGCAGTATTTT. Protein: CASSQEWAGGLSKDTQYF. Complete variable domain (other parts from reference TRBV14 and TRBJ2-3): EAGVTQFPSHSVIEKGQTVTLRCDPISGHDNLYWYRRVMGKEIKFLLHFVKESKQDESGMPNNRFLAERTGGTYSTLKVQPAELEDSGVYFCASSQEWAGGLSKDTQYFGPGTRLTVL.

The chain combines TRBV19 with TRBJ2-1; D might be TRBD2 (6 bases). V lost 4 bases and J lost 8, with 21 bases in between. The CDR3 extends over 16 amino acids. CDR1 and CDR2 from the germline V gene are LNHDA and SQIVND (reference sequence). The CDR3 coding sequence is TGTGCCAGTAGTACGGACGACACGGCGGGGCGATATGAGCAGTTCTTC. As protein: CASSTDDTAGRYEQFF.

The chain joins TRBV6-6 to TRBJ1-2; no definite D call. V dropped 0 bases and J dropped 1 base, with 9 bases sitting between them. Per the germline V gene, CDR1 is MNHNY and CDR2 is SVGAGI (reference sequence). This CDR3 has 15 amino acids. This CDR3 reads CASSYSTGINYGYTF. As DNA, the CDR3 is TGTGCCAGCAGTTACTCTACGGGAATTAACTATGGCTACACCTTC.

The genes are TRBV5-6 and TRBJ2-5; D ambiguous. CDR1 SGHDT and CDR2 YYEEEE come from the germline V gene. The germline V and J ends were trimmed by 3 bases and 7 bases, with 16 bases remaining between them. This CDR3 contains 14 residues. The CDR3 DNA reads TGTGCCAGCAGCTACCAAGACACGGCCGGGACCCAGTACTTC. Protein: CASSYQDTAGTQYF. Full variable domain (remainder filled in from reference TRBV5-6 and TRBJ2-5): DAGVTQSPTHLIKTRGQQVTLRCSPKSGHDTVSWYQQALGQGPQFIFQYYEEEERQRGNFPDRFSGHQFPNYSSELNVNALLLGDSALYLCASSYQDTAGTQYFGPGTRLLVL.

This clone was seen only once. This chain's CDR3 is CASSLPGGNTEAFF. The CDR3 DNA reads as TGTGCCAGCAGCCTACCAGGAGGGAACACTGAAGCTTTCTTT. The V call is TRBV7-9, the J call TRBJ1-1; D is ambiguous. The V gene's germline CDR1 is SEHNR and CDR2 FQNEAQ (reference sequence). Trimming cost V 5 bases and J 1 base, with 11 bases left between them. CDR3 length: 14 residues.

V is TRBV7-8 and J is TRBJ2-1, with TRBD1 matching 9 bases. With V trimmed by 5 bases and J by 3 bases, 5 bases remained unmatched. Germline loops: CDR1 SGHVS, CDR2 FQNEAQ. This CDR3 is 15 amino acids long. This chain's CDR3 is CASSPGTGLYNEQFF. CDR3 nucleotide sequence: TGTGCCAGCAGCCCAGGGACAGGGCTCTACAATGAGCAGTTCTTC.

This chain links TRBV4-3 with TRBJ1-4, with a possible D match to TRBD1 (5 bases). The V end lost 0 bases, the J end lost 11 bases, and 16 bases lay between the germline ends. The CDR3 length is 15 residues. Looked up from germline, CDR1 is LGHNA and CDR2 is YSLEER. CDR3 sequence (DNA): TGCGCCAGCAGCCAAGATGCTGACGGGGGTGGGAAACTGTTTTTT. Protein sequence: CASSQDADGGGKLFF.

The chain couples TRBV29-1 to TRBJ2-5; TRBD1 might be the D (6 bases). Germline V gene lookup returns CDR1 SQVTM and CDR2 ANQGSEA. Trimming stripped 6 bases from V and 3 bases from J, with 11 bases between. The CDR3 runs 12 residues. The CDR3, as DNA: TGCAGCGTATCAGGGGTCAAAGAGACCCAGTACTTC. This gives the protein CSVSGVKETQYF. The complete variable domain, with remaining parts taken from reference TRBV29-1 and TRBJ2-5, reads SAVISQKPSRDICQRGTSLTIQCQVDSQVTMMFWYRQQPGQSLTLIATANQGSEATYESGFVIDKFPISRPNLTFSTLTVSNMSPEDSSIYLCSVSGVKETQYFGPGTRLLVL.